The rows below give T cell receptor beta chains drawn from one sample of a study of T cell responses to AZD1222 COVID-19 vaccine. Sequencing used immunoSEQ multiplex PCR; TCRdb keeps in-frame clones, though not all of them. The top ten clones hold less than 3.5% of a sample with about 150,000 clones, about 87% of them seen once. The starting material was peripheral blood, obtained on day 0 of AZD1222 vaccination. These receptors originate from an adult in good health. The CDR3 runs from the conserved cysteine through the conserved F or W. Fields, in order: V gene, J gene, clone size, D gene, CDR3 DNA, CDR3 protein. D genes are given only for firm matches. The size of a clone is reported for some rows only, either as once, few or many, or as a class for expanded clones.

>TRBV6-5|TRBJ1-3|NA|NA
TGTGCCAGCAGTTGGGGACGTGGAAACACCATATATTTT
CASSWGRGNTIYF
>TRBV4-1|TRBJ2-6|NA|NA
TGCGCCAGCAGCCAAGCTCTCTCTGGGGCCAACGTCCTGACTTTC
CASSQALSGANVLTF
>TRBV4-1|TRBJ1-2|NA|NA
TGCGCCAGCAGCCAAGAGTGGGGTCCCTATGGCTACACCTTC
CASSQEWGPYGYTF
>TRBV6-5|TRBJ1-1|NA|TRBD1
TGTGCCAGCAGTTTCTACAGGGGGGCCACTGAAGCTTTCTTT
CASSFYRGATEAFF
>TRBV6-5|TRBJ1-1|NA|NA
TGTGCCAGCAGGCAGAACACTGAAGCTTTCTTT
CASRQNTEAFF
>TRBV4-1|TRBJ1-3|NA|NA
TGCGCCAGCAGCCTCCGAGGCCCCTCGAGCTCTGGAAACACCATATATTTT
CASSLRGPSSSGNTIYF
>TRBV5-1|TRBJ2-6|NA|NA
TGCGCCAGCAGCTTGGGTGGGACACCTGGGGCCAACGTCCTGACTTTC
CASSLGGTPGANVLTF
>TRBV19|TRBJ2-2|NA|NA
TGTGCCAGTAGTATTTGGGACACGAAAGTCGGGGAGCTGTTTTTT
CASSIWDTKVGELFF
>TRBV6-1|TRBJ1-6|NA|NA
TGTGCCAGCAGTGAAATTCAAGGGAGAAATTCACCCCTCCACTTT
CASSEIQGRNSPLHF
>TRBV9|TRBJ1-1|NA|NA
TGTGCCAGCAGCGTAGGGTTGGCTCCGAAAGCTTTCTTT
CASSVGLAPKAFF
>TRBV28|TRBJ1-3|once|NA
TGTGCCAGCATTCGGACGGGCAGCTCTGGAAACACCATATATTTT
CASIRTGSSGNTIYF
>TRBV11-3|TRBJ2-7|NA|NA
TGTGCCAGCAGCTTAAGATCGTCCTACGAGCAGTACTTC
CASSLRSSYEQYF
>TRBV7-2|TRBJ2-2|NA|NA
TGTGCCAGCAGCCAACAATCCACCGGGGAGCTGTTTTTT
CASSQQSTGELFF
>TRBV7-2|TRBJ2-1|NA|TRBD2
TGTGCCAGCAGCCCCTCCTTAGGGACTAGCGGGGGGAATAAGCAGTTCTTC
CASSPSLGTSGGNKQFF
>TRBV29-1|TRBJ1-2|once|NA
TGCAGCGTTGACGAGCCCCGGGATGGCTACACCTTC
CSVDEPRDGYTF
>TRBV10-3|TRBJ1-2|NA|NA
TGTGCCCTATCTTCAGACAACTATGGCTACACCTTC
CALSSDNYGYTF
>TRBV5-1|TRBJ1-1|NA|TRBD1
TGCGCCAGCAGACTGGGACAGGGAACGGCTGAAGCTTTCTTT
CASRLGQGTAEAFF
>TRBV4-3|TRBJ2-7|NA|NA
TGCGCCAGCAGCCAAGAATCCCCGGGACCCTACGAGCAGTACTTC
CASSQESPGPYEQYF
>TRBV7-3|TRBJ2-3|NA|TRBD1
TGTGCCAGCAGCCCTCGGGACAGGATTACAGATACGCAGTATTTT
CASSPRDRITDTQYF
>TRBV7-2|TRBJ2-7|NA|NA
TGTGCCAGCAGCTTAAGGGACTCCTACGAGCAGTACTTC
CASSLRDSYEQYF
>TRBV7-9|TRBJ1-2|NA|TRBD1
TGTGCCAGCAGCTTAGCATTATCGGCAGGGGGTTTGAATGGCTACACCTTC
CASSLALSAGGLNGYTF
>TRBV28|TRBJ1-4|NA|NA
TGTGCCAGCAGGCACAGGACAACTAATGAAAAACTGTTTTTT
CASRHRTTNEKLFF
>TRBV3-1/TRBV3-2|TRBJ1-2|NA|NA
TGTGCCAGCAGCCAAGTCCCGGGGGCAGGATATGGCTACACCTTC
CASSQVPGAGYGYTF
>TRBV4-1|TRBJ2-2|NA|TRBD2
TGCGCCAGCAGCCAAGGTCGGGGGGTAGGAGGGGAGCTGTTTTTT
CASSQGRGVGGELFF
>TRBV6-5|TRBJ2-2|NA|NA
TGTGCCAGCGCAAACGGGAGGGGGCTGACCGGGGAGCTGTTTTTT
CASANGRGLTGELFF
>TRBV2|TRBJ1-2|NA|TRBD1
TGTGCCAGTCACCACCGGGACAGGGATGGCTACACCTTC
CASHHRDRDGYTF
>TRBV25-1|TRBJ1-6|NA|NA
TGTGCCAGTCAATTGGGGGATAATTCACCCCTCCACTTT
CASQLGDNSPLHF
>TRBV7-8|TRBJ2-5|NA|NA
TGTGCCAGCAGCTTAATGGGGGGGCGCGAGACCCAGTACTTC
CASSLMGGRETQYF
>TRBV7-8|TRBJ1-6|NA|NA
TGTGCCAGCAGCTTAGAGCAGGGGTCGAATTCACCCCTCCACTTT
CASSLEQGSNSPLHF
>TRBV27|TRBJ1-2|NA|NA
TGTGCCAGCAGCTTAAACGCAGGGGTGGGCTACACCTTC
CASSLNAGVGYTF
>TRBV5-5|TRBJ1-1|NA|TRBD1
TGTGCCAGCAGCAGGCCGGGACAGGGTGGTGAAGCTTTCTTT
CASSRPGQGGEAFF
>TRBV29-1|TRBJ1-2|NA|NA
TGCAGCGTTCCCCGGATAGAAGGCGTTAATGTTGGCTACACCTTC
CSVPRIEGVNVGYTF
>TRBV4-1|TRBJ1-2|NA|NA
TGCGCCAGCAGGGCAATCGGGGGAATAGGACCCTATGGCTACACCTTC
CASRAIGGIGPYGYTF
>TRBV25-1|TRBJ1-1|NA|TRBD1
TGTGCCAGCAGTGAAGCTCGACAGGGGGCTTTTACTGAAGCTTTCTTT
CASSEARQGAFTEAFF
>TRBV28|TRBJ2-7|NA|NA
TGTGCCAGCAGCCAAGCGGACATTACCTACGAGCAGTACTTC
CASSQADITYEQYF
>TRBV9|TRBJ1-5|once|NA
TGTGCCAGCAGCTCTTCGTCAGGGTCTGGGCCCCAGCATTTT
CASSSSSGSGPQHF
>TRBV15|TRBJ1-1|few|NA
TGTGCCACCAGCAGAGATCGGGGGAAGGGTGAAGCTTTCTTT
CATSRDRGKGEAFF
>TRBV28|TRBJ1-6|NA|NA
TGTGCCAGCAGTCGCGACAGGCCGAATTCACCCCTCCACTTT
CASSRDRPNSPLHF
>TRBV28|TRBJ1-3|NA|NA
TGTGCCAGCATTGGCCGGGGCACTGGAAACACCATATATTTT
CASIGRGTGNTIYF
>TRBV9|TRBJ2-3|NA|NA
TGTGCCAGCAGCGTAGCGGGGAGCACAGATACGCAGTATTTT
CASSVAGSTDTQYF
>TRBV18|TRBJ2-3|NA|TRBD2
TGTGCCAGCTCACCAAGACTTGCGGGGGGGCCTTCAGATACGCAGTATTTT
CASSPRLAGGPSDTQYF
>TRBV3-1/TRBV3-2|TRBJ2-6|NA|NA
TGTGCCAGCAGCCAAGGCATCTCTGGGGCCAACGTCCTGACTTTC
CASSQGISGANVLTF
>TRBV19|TRBJ2-2|NA|NA
TGTGCCAGTAGTATAGATCTTTCCGGGGAGCTGTTTTTT
CASSIDLSGELFF
>TRBV7-9|TRBJ2-5|NA|TRBD2
TGTGCCAGCAGCCGACTAGCGGGACAAGAGACCCAGTACTTC
CASSRLAGQETQYF
>TRBV6-2/TRBV6-3|TRBJ2-7|NA|NA
TGTGCCAGCAGTCGCGATTACGAGCAGTACTTC
CASSRDYEQYF
>TRBV6-5|TRBJ2-7|NA|NA
TGTGCCAGCAGTTACGGGCCAGGCGGCTCCTACGAGCAGTACTTC
CASSYGPGGSYEQYF
>TRBV12-3/TRBV12-4|TRBJ2-5|few|NA
TGTGCCAGCAGTCCAGGACTAAAAGAGACCCAGTACTTC
CASSPGLKETQYF